This TCR beta chain was profiled in a study of CD8 T cells in Susac syndrome. CDR3 length: 8 residues. Germline CDR1 MNHNS, CDR2 SASEGT. V shed 3 bases and J shed 12 bases, with 0 bases lying between them. RNA amounts of roughly 0.45 to 1 ug underwent reverse transcription with random hexamers. One entry per CDR3 protein results from TCRdb running MiXCR on the immunoSEQ multiplex PCR reads. The profile shows around 170,000 distinct CDR3 sequences, 95% of them singletons. Sequencing targeted TCR beta in T cells from blood (CD8+ and CD4+). Negative isolation yielded the CD8+ and CD4+ T cells, while FACS enriched the TEMRA cells.

V is TRBV6-1 and J is TRBJ2-1; no clear D gene. Sequenced sample: CD8+ T cells from PBMCs. The sequence came from a human donor with multiple sclerosis. The CDR3, as DNA: TGTGCCAGCAGTGAGCAGTTCTTC. Protein sequence: CASSEQFF.